This TCR beta chain came from a study of blood T cell repertoires in COVID-19. About the research overall: There were acute and convalescent COVID-19 samples, and they came from the United States, Italy and Spain. T cells, B-cell-depleted T cells, or PBMCs provided the cDNA or gDNA that served as material.

Authors' analysis steps: Amplified reference gene primers provided the basis for estimating nucleated cell counts. The table came from immunoSEQ multiplex PCR; TCRdb's copy has only in-frame clones and leaves some out. The V and J calls and clone size are taken from that table; D and trimming were inferred from the DNA. The repertoire includes more than 90,000 clones, 86% of them detected once, and roughly 8% sits in the top ten. The germline gives CDR1 MNHEY, CDR2 SVGAGI. V lost 6 bases to trimming and J lost 2 bases, with 11 bases between them. There are 14 residues in the CDR3. The receptor's source is an older man who had recovered from COVID-19. The sample comprised peripheral blood. The chain employs TRBV6-5 and TRBJ1-3; D might be TRBD1 (6 bases). CDR3 in DNA: TGTGCCAGCAGGAGTCAGGGGACTGGAAACACCATATATTTT. Translated, it gives CASRSQGTGNTIYF.